The next 10 T cell receptor beta chains were all read from a single sample in a study of blood T cell repertoires in COVID-19. TCRdb's table, derived via immunoSEQ multiplex PCR, lists solely in-frame clones and lacks some. This sample has about 400,000 clones; 70% to 90% occur once, and the top ten carry 2.5% to 3.5%. Sequencing input: peripheral blood. The receptors originated from a human donor in a cohort sampled during active COVID-19.

This sequence joins TRBV29-1 and TRBJ1-3; D perhaps matches TRBD1 (5 bases). The V and J ends lost 1 base and 4 bases respectively, with 17 bases between them. Germline V gives CDR1 SQVTM, CDR2 ANQGSEA. The CDR3 is 16 amino acids. CDR3 loop: CSVEVPPGGAGNTIYF. For the CDR3, the DNA is TGCAGCGTTGAAGTCCCCCCCGGCGGGGCCGGAAACACCATATATTTT.

The chain uses TRBV6-5 and TRBJ1-1; possible D gene TRBD1, 6 bases. V was trimmed by 0 bases and J by 4 bases, leaving 12 bases between them. This CDR3 comprises 15 residues. Looked up from germline, CDR1 is MNHEY and CDR2 is SVGAGI. CDR3 sequence reads: CASSYSAGAITEAFF. CDR3 sequence (DNA): TGTGCCAGCAGTTACTCGGCGGGGGCTATCACTGAAGCTTTCTTT.

This clone has only one observation. V gene TRBV6-6 combines with J gene TRBJ1-5; 10 bases align to TRBD1. V lost 10 bases, J lost 6 bases, and 9 bases stayed unmatched. CDR1 and CDR2 from the germline V gene are MNHNY and SVGAGI (reference sequence). The CDR3 sequence is 14 residues long. The chain's CDR3 is CATAMGQGPQPQHF. CDR3 nucleotide sequence: TGTGCCACCGCCATGGGACAGGGGCCTCAGCCCCAGCATTTT.

A remark on this clone: A much larger clone sits a single nucleotide away, making a read error possible. CDR3 in amino acids: CASSIDRDTEAFF. The CDR3 bases are TGTGCCAGCAGCATAGACAGGGACACTGAAGCTTTCTTT. The J gene is TRBJ1-1, the V gene TRBV12-3 or TRBV12-4; 7 bases are a match to TRBD1. V gave up 6 bases and J gave up 3 bases; unmatched junction bases: 4. The CDR3 sequence is 13 residues long.

The CDR3 DNA reads TGTGCCAGCAGGTTAGCAGGGGGAGACCACTATGGCTACACCTTC. Protein: CASRLAGGDHYGYTF. This chain links TRBV2 with TRBJ1-2; 7 bases map to TRBD1. V trimming: 6 bases; J trimming: 3 bases; junction bases outside the gene matches: 10. CDR3 length equals 15 residues. Germline assignment: CDR1 SNHLY and CDR2 FYNNEI.

J is TRBJ2-7 and V is TRBV28; 10 positions match TRBD2. In germline, CDR1 is MDHEN, CDR2 SYDVKM. V lost 5 bases to trimming and J lost 6 bases; unmatched junction nucleotides: 10. The CDR3 runs 15 residues. The CDR3 reads CASSPASGSRGEQYF. CDR3 DNA sequence: TGTGCCAGCAGTCCAGCTAGCGGGAGTCGTGGCGAGCAGTACTTC.

V and J are TRBV18 and TRBJ1-2; D not resolved. The germline CDR1 and CDR2 sequences are KGHSH and LQKENI. V lost 5 bases and J 0 bases, leaving 10 bases between the germline ends. CDR3 length: 14 amino acids. The CDR3 reads CASSKDKANYGYTF. The CDR3 DNA follows: TGTGCCAGCTCAAAAGACAAAGCTAACTATGGCTACACCTTC.

The chain couples TRBV5-1 to TRBJ1-1; D possibly corresponds to TRBD1 (6 bases). Germline V gene lookup returns CDR1 SGHRS and CDR2 YFSETQ. Trimming took off 6 bases at V and 8 bases at J, with 17 bases between the two ends. The CDR3 totals 13 residues. In DNA form, the CDR3 reads TGCGCCAGCACCATCGCAGGGGATAACGAAGCTTTCTTT. This gives the protein CASTIAGDNEAFF.

The V gene is TRBV3-1 (or the pseudogene TRBV3-2), the J gene TRBJ1-6; TRBD1 matches at 8 bases. Losses at the gene ends were 4 bases for V and 7 bases for J; bases not matched to a gene: 6. The CDR3 runs to 15 residues. The germline V gene has CDR1 LGHDT and CDR2 YNNKEL (reference sequence). This CDR3 is CASSPTGGGNSPLHF. In DNA form, the CDR3 reads TGTGCCAGCAGCCCCACAGGGGGAGGAAATTCACCCCTCCACTTT.

The chain links TRBV28 to TRBJ1-2; no firm D call. Trimming cost V 7 bases and J 2 bases, with 5 bases left between them. This CDR3 has 11 residues. Germline V gene data show CDR1 as MDHEN and CDR2 as SYDVKM. The CDR3 reads CASISNYGYTF. The CDR3 nucleotides read TGTGCCAGCATTTCAAACTATGGCTACACCTTC.